This TCR beta chain comes out of a study of radiation and T cells in renal cell carcinoma. Turning to the study itself: Nephrectomy followed 15 Gy stereotactic body radiation by 4 weeks. General observations from the study: From baseline, blood top tumor clonotypes peaked at 2 weeks post-radiation. Baseline intratumoral clonotype presence is unknown without pretreatment biopsies.

This table comes from immunoSEQ multiplex PCR, and its TCRdb copy is limited to in-frame clones, with some not included. The repertoire holds 130,000 or so clones, with approximately 87% as singletons. This clone has more than one count but fewer than ten. What it recognizes is unknown. Time point meaning: baseline pretreatment blood. The treatment here: 15 Gy SBRT to primary tumor, nephrectomy 4 weeks later. The tumor was a clear cell renal cell carcinoma. The clonotype comes from a woman aged 45-60 years with renal cell carcinoma. Source: blood, taken from a patient whose treatment included radiotherapy and nephrectomy.

The CDR3 DNA reads TGTGCCAGCAGGGCCTTTCAAGAGACCCAGTACTTC. Translated, it gives CASRAFQETQYF. The chain recombines TRBV2 with TRBJ2-5; no firm D call. Trimming removed 6 bases from V and 2 bases from J, with 7 bases in between. This CDR3 contains 12 residues. The germline CDR1 and CDR2 sequences are SNHLY and FYNNEI.